The 30 T cell receptor beta chains reported below all come from one sample, sequenced in a study of blood T cell repertoires in COVID-19. Sequenced by immunoSEQ multiplex PCR; TCRdb stores in-frame clones only, minus some. The repertoire includes approximately 210,000 clones, around 89% of them detected once, and about 4.8% sits in the top ten. What was sequenced was peripheral blood. The receptor source for this set is a woman in her thirties or forties with acute or convalescent COVID-19.

As to this clone: This sample includes further DNA sequences coding for the same CDR3. V and J are TRBV30 and TRBJ2-5; 7 nucleotides agree with TRBD2. Germline loops: CDR1 GTSNPN, CDR2 SVGIG (reference sequence). The CDR3 has 12 amino acids. V shed 5 bases and J 5 bases; nucleotides not matched to a gene: 5. As DNA, the CDR3 is TGTGCCTGGTCTGGGGGGGTGGAGACCCAGTACTTC. Translated: CAWSGGVETQYF. Based on the CDR3 plus reference TRBV30 and TRBJ2-5, the full variable domain is SQTIHQWPATLVQPVGSPLSLECTVEGTSNPNLYWYRQAAGRGLQLLFYSVGIGQISSEVPQNLSASRPQDRQFILSSKKLLLSDSGFYLCAWSGGVETQYFGPGTRLLVL.

The rearrangement links TRBV7-9 to TRBJ1-4, with unresolved D. CDR3 length: 12 residues. Germline values: CDR1 SEHNR, CDR2 FQNEAQ (reference sequence). The ends were cut back, 7 bases at V and 8 bases at J, with 11 bases in the middle. The CDR3 DNA is TGTGCCAGCACTAGTTTCGGGGAAAAACTGTTTTTT. Translating it yields CASTSFGEKLFF.

The V call is TRBV9, the J call TRBJ1-2, with TRBD1 matching 7 bases. V shed 4 bases, J shed 4 bases, and the junction held 4 bases outside the gene matches. This CDR3 has 13 amino acids. CDR1 is SGDLS and CDR2 is YYNGEE in the germline V gene. The CDR3 loop is CASSSGTAYGYTF. CDR3 nucleotide sequence: TGTGCCAGCAGCTCCGGGACAGCCTATGGCTACACCTTC.

This clone is a singleton in its sample. The chain employs TRBV4-1 and TRBJ2-2, with D possibly TRBD1 on 6 matching bases. The ends were cut back, 1 base at V and 14 bases at J, with 20 bases in the middle. This CDR3 region has 15 residues. The V gene's germline CDR1 is MGHRA and CDR2 YSYEKL. In nucleotides, the CDR3 is TGCGCCAGCAGCCAAGCGGACCAACCGGGACACGGCCTGTTTTTT. Its translation is CASSQADQPGHGLFF.

V and J are TRBV30 and TRBJ2-5; 7 bases match TRBD1. This CDR3 comprises 15 residues. CDR1 is GTSNPN, CDR2 SVGIG, per germline (reference sequence). V was pared by 6 bases and J by 0 bases, with 10 bases of the junction left unmatched. The CDR3 bases are TGTGCCTGTTCTCCACAGGGGAACAACCAAGAGACCCAGTACTTC. This translates into CACSPQGNNQETQYF.

The chain recombines TRBV5-1 with TRBJ1-2; D gene uncertain. CDR1 and CDR2 from the germline V gene are SGHRS and YFSETQ. The V end was cut by 1 base, the J end by 5 bases, with 9 bases between. The CDR3 consists of 13 residues. CDR3 nucleotide sequence: TGCGCCAGCAGCTTGAGTCTGAGGTATGGCTACACCTTC. It encodes CASSLSLRYGYTF.

The chain joins TRBV14 to TRBJ1-2; no definite D call. The germline V gene has CDR1 SGHDN and CDR2 FVKESK. Between the trimmed V and J ends, which lost 5 bases and 0 bases, there was a span of 13 bases. The CDR3 loop spans 15 amino acids. The CDR3 bases are TGTGCCAGCAGCATCTCGACGGGGACTAACTATGGCTACACCTTC. Translation: CASSISTGTNYGYTF.

This clone occurred once. The chain carries TRBV5-1 and TRBJ1-2; D might be TRBD1 (5 bases). Germline CDR1 SGHRS, CDR2 YFSETQ. V was clipped by 4 bases and J by 0 bases, with 22 bases between them. The CDR3 has 18 amino acids. The CDR3 reads CASSQPLGQGLANYGYTF. The CDR3 DNA reads as TGCGCCAGCAGCCAACCCCTCGGGCAGGGCTTAGCTAACTATGGCTACACCTTC. Combining the CDR3 with reference TRBV5-1 and TRBJ1-2 gives the whole variable domain KAGVTQTPRYLIKTRGQQVTLSCSPISGHRSVSWYQQTPGQGLQFLFEYFSETQRNKGNFPGRFSGRQFSNSRSEMNVSTLELGDSALYLCASSQPLGQGLANYGYTFGSGTRLTVV.

The genes are TRBV14 and TRBJ2-3; 7 nucleotides line up with TRBD1. From germline, CDR1 is SGHDN and CDR2 FVKESK. The CDR3 is 18 amino acids. With V trimmed by 1 base and J by 7 bases, 17 bases remained unmatched. The CDR3, as DNA: TGTGCCAGCAGCCAAGTGAGAGGAATAACAGGGGTTCTGTATACGCAGTATTTT. Amino acids: CASSQVRGITGVLYTQYF.

The chain employs TRBV6-4 and TRBJ1-1; D might be TRBD1 (5 bases). With 4 bases removed from V and 4 bases from J, the gap between germline ends came to 10 bases. The germline V gene encodes CDR1 MRHNA and CDR2 SNTAGT. The length of the CDR3 is 13 residues. The CDR3 sequence: CASSGHRTTEAFF. The CDR3 coding sequence is TGTGCCAGCAGTGGTCACAGGACCACTGAAGCTTTCTTT.

The chain recombines TRBV7-6 with TRBJ1-2; weak D call: TRBD1 (5 bases). Germline CDR1 and CDR2: SGHVS and FNYEAQ. There are 14 residues in the CDR3. V was clipped by 1 base and J by 6 bases, with 12 bases between them. DNA for the CDR3: TGTGCCAGCAGCTTAGGGGGGGAATTGGATGGCTACACCTTC. Translated: CASSLGGELDGYTF.

The chain has TRBV9 and TRBJ1-1, with 8 positions matching TRBD1. After removal of 0 bases from V and 2 bases from J, the junction contained 6 bases not matched to a gene. Germline-derived CDR1 and CDR2 are SGDLS and YYNGEE. The length of the CDR3 is 16 residues. The CDR3, as DNA: TGTGCCAGCAGCGTAGAGGGAGGGACAGGAAACACTGAAGCTTTCTTT. As protein: CASSVEGGTGNTEAFF.

This sequence joins TRBV12-3 or TRBV12-4 and TRBJ1-3, with a tentative D call TRBD1 (5 bases). The CDR3 loop spans 13 amino acids. Between the trimmed V and J ends, which lost 6 bases and 1 base, there was a span of 7 bases. The CDR3 bases are TGTGCCAGCAGGGACACTTCTGGAAACACCATATATTTT. Translation: CASRDTSGNTIYF.

The chain employs TRBV10-3 and TRBJ1-4; 8 bases align to TRBD1. Losses at the gene ends were 5 bases for V and 8 bases for J; bases not matched to a gene: 7. The CDR3 is 14 amino acids. The germline CDR1 and CDR2 sequences are ENHRY and SYGVKD. The CDR3 DNA reads as TGTGCCATCAGTCTGACAGGGGCGGGGGAAAAACTGTTTTTT. Protein sequence: CAISLTGAGEKLFF.

The chain links TRBV23-1 to TRBJ1-2; 8 positions match TRBD1. TRBV23-1 is an open reading frame, and its role is uncertain. Losses at the gene ends were 10 bases for V and 4 bases for J; bases not matched to a gene: 17. The CDR3 runs 16 residues. CDR3 in DNA: TGCGCCACCTCAGGGGAGGGACAGGCTCATCCCTATGGCTACACCTTC. Translating gives CATSGEGQAHPYGYTF.

V gene TRBV7-2 combines with J gene TRBJ1-6; weak D call: TRBD1 (5 bases). The CDR3 spans 16 residues. V was pared by 5 bases and J by 0 bases, with 11 bases between. In germline, CDR1 is SGHTA, CDR2 FQGNSA. The CDR3 DNA follows: TGTGCCAGCAGCCCGCAGGGCAGCTCCTATAATTCACCCCTCCACTTT. Translating gives CASSPQGSSYNSPLHF.

This chain uses TRBV13 with TRBJ1-6; 7 nucleotides agree with TRBD1. V lost 6 bases to trimming and J lost 4 bases; unmatched junction nucleotides: 9. In germline, CDR1 is PRHDT, CDR2 FYEKMQ (reference sequence). CDR3 length: 16 residues. In nucleotides, the CDR3 is TGTGCCAGCAGGCCCCGGGACAGCTCTTATAATTCACCCCTCCACTTT. Residues: CASRPRDSSYNSPLHF.

This clone was recorded only once. CDR3 coding DNA: TGTGCCAGCAGCCAGCCGGGACAGGGGCCCTCTGGGGCCAACGTCCTGACTTTC. It yields the protein CASSQPGQGPSGANVLTF. This sequence joins TRBV4-2 and TRBJ2-6; TRBD1 matches 10 bases. V gave up 3 bases and J gave up 0 bases; unmatched junction bases: 5. The CDR3 spans 18 residues. Per the germline V gene, CDR1 is LGHNA and CDR2 is YNFKEQ.

The CDR3 is CASSQDRGVNNEQFF. The CDR3 coding sequence is TGTGCCAGCAGCCAAGACAGGGGGGTTAACAATGAGCAGTTCTTC. V usage is TRBV5-4 and J usage is TRBJ2-1, with 9 positions matching TRBD1. CDR3 length: 15 residues. V lost 4 bases, J lost 5 bases, and 7 bases stayed unmatched. In germline, CDR1 is SGHNT, CDR2 YYREEE (reference sequence).

The chain recombines TRBV6-5 with TRBJ2-3, with D uncertain. V lost 6 bases to trimming and J lost 6 bases, with 10 bases between them. CDR3 size: 12 residues. Looked up from germline, CDR1 is MNHEY and CDR2 is SVGAGI. The CDR3 is CASRNSQDTQYF. CDR3 DNA: TGTGCCAGCAGAAACTCACAGGATACGCAGTATTTT.

CDR3 sequence reads: CASSPDANQPQHF. In DNA, the CDR3 is TGCGCCAGCAGTCCAGATGCCAATCAGCCCCAGCATTTT. V and J are TRBV10-1 and TRBJ1-5; D is uncertain. CDR1 and CDR2 (germline): WNHNN, SYGVQD (reference sequence). Trimming cost V 5 bases and J 3 bases, with 8 bases left between them. CDR3 length: 13 amino acids.

V and J are TRBV15 and TRBJ2-3; unclear D gene. Per the germline V gene, CDR1 is LNHNV and CDR2 is YYDKDF (reference sequence). V lost 5 bases and J lost 4, with 10 bases in between. This CDR3 has 13 amino acids. The CDR3 DNA sequence: TGTGCCACCAGCCCTGGTACGGCAGATACGCAGTATTTT. Amino acid sequence: CATSPGTADTQYF.

The chain combines TRBV6-5 with TRBJ1-5; D is perhaps TRBD1 (5 bases). The V end lost 11 bases, the J end lost 6 bases, and 17 bases lay between the germline ends. The germline V gene encodes CDR1 MNHEY and CDR2 SVGAGI. The length of the CDR3 is 13 residues. CDR3 residues: CAVLGGVGQPQHF. CDR3 sequence (DNA): TGTGCCGTACTCGGAGGGGTTGGTCAGCCCCAGCATTTT.

This clone has only a few counts. V usage is TRBV11-1 and J usage is TRBJ1-6; D not resolved. The germline gives CDR1 SGHAT, CDR2 FQDESV (reference sequence). V was trimmed by 1 base and J by 10 bases, leaving 11 bases between them. CDR3 length: 14 residues. DNA of the CDR3: TGTGCCAGCAGCTTAGACAGTCCGCGCTCACCCCTCCACTTT. It translates to CASSLDSPRSPLHF.

The CDR3 protein is CSVTPGDRGTEAFF. DNA of the CDR3: TGCAGCGTTACCCCGGGGGACAGGGGAACTGAAGCTTTCTTT. V usage is TRBV29-1 and J usage is TRBJ1-1; TRBD1 matches 10 bases. Looked up from germline, CDR1 is SQVTM and CDR2 is ANQGSEA. With 5 bases clipped from V and 5 bases from J, the junction kept 8 bases outside the gene matches. CDR3 length: 14 amino acids.

The rearrangement joins TRBV6-5 to TRBJ1-2; 7 positions match TRBD1. After removal of 6 bases from V and 6 bases from J, the junction contained 10 bases not matched to a gene. This CDR3 comprises 14 residues. Per germline, CDR1 MNHEY and CDR2 SVGAGI. The CDR3 region is CASREPGGGHGYTF. The DNA for the CDR3 is TGTGCCAGCAGGGAGCCGGGAGGGGGCCATGGCTACACCTTC.

The rearrangement uses TRBV29-1 and TRBJ1-2; the match to TRBD1 covers 9 bases. With V trimmed by 8 bases and J by 4 bases, 8 bases remained unmatched. The CDR3 runs 13 residues. CDR1 is SQVTM and CDR2 is ANQGSEA in the germline V gene. CDR3 loop: CSITGGAGYGYTF. CDR3 nucleotide sequence: TGCAGCATAACAGGGGGCGCGGGCTATGGCTACACCTTC.

The chain employs TRBV2 and TRBJ1-2; D remains ambiguous. CDR3 length: 13 amino acids. Germline CDR1 reads SNHLY; CDR2 reads FYNNEI. V lost 2 bases, J lost 5 bases, and 9 bases lay in between. DNA of the CDR3: TGTGCCAGCAGTGAACGCGGACTATATGGCTACACCTTC. Residues: CASSERGLYGYTF. Full variable domain (outside the CDR3, taken from reference TRBV2 and TRBJ1-2): EPEVTQTPSHQVTQMGQEVILRCVPISNHLYFYWYRQILGQKVEFLVSFYNNEISEKSEIFDDQFSVERPDGSNFTLKIRSTKLEDSAMYFCASSERGLYGYTFGSGTRLTVV.

The rearrangement links TRBV4-1 to TRBJ1-1, with D hard to call. The germline V gene has CDR1 MGHRA and CDR2 YSYEKL. V dropped 1 base and J dropped 7 bases, with 4 bases sitting between them. The CDR3 totals 11 residues. CDR3: CASSQGSEAFF. In nucleotides, the CDR3 is TGCGCCAGCAGCCAAGGGAGTGAAGCTTTCTTT.

J is TRBJ1-2 and V is TRBV5-6; 10 nucleotides align to TRBD1. V shed 3 bases and J 3 bases; nucleotides not matched to a gene: 5. CDR3 length: 15 residues. Germline CDR1 reads SGHDT; CDR2 reads YYEEEE. In DNA form, the CDR3 reads TGTGCCAGCAGCTCTCCGGGACAGGGGCACTATGGCTACACCTTC. It translates to CASSSPGQGHYGYTF.